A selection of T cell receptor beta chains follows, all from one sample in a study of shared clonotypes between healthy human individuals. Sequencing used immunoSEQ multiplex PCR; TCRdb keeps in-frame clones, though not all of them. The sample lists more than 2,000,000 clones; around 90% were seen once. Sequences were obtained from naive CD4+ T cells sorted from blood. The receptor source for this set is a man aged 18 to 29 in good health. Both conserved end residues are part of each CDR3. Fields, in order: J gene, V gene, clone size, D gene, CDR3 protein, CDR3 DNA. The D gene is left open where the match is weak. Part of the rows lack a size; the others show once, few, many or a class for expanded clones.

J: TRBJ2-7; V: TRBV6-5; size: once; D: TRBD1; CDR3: CASSWGSRQGGYEQYF; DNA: TGTGCCAGCAGTTGGGGGTCCCGACAGGGGGGGTACGAGCAGTACTTC
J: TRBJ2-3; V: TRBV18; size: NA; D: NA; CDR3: CASSPVNTDTQYF; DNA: TGTGCCAGCTCACCAGTAAACACAGATACGCAGTATTTT
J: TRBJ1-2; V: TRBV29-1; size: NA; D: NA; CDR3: CSVPPRDGYTF; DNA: TGCAGCGTTCCCCCCAGGGATGGCTACACCTTC
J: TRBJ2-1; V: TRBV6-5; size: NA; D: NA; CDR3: CASSYSGYNEQFF; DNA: TGTGCCAGCAGTTACTCAGGGTACAATGAGCAGTTCTTC
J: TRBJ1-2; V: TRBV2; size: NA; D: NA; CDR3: CAISEDLPSVPGYTF; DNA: TGTGCCATCAGTGAGGACCTCCCCTCGGTGCCTGGCTACACCTTC
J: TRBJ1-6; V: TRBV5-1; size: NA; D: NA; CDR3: CASSLVSGASPLHF; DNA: TGCGCCAGCAGCTTGGTATCTGGGGCTTCACCCCTCCACTTT
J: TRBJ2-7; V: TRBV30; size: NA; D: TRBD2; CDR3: CAWSDPRLALSSYEQYF; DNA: TGTGCCTGGAGTGACCCGAGACTAGCGCTTAGCTCCTACGAGCAGTACTTC
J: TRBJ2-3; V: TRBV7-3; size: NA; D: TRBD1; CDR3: CASSRTGGADTQYF; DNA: TGTGCCAGCAGCCGGACAGGGGGCGCAGATACGCAGTATTTT
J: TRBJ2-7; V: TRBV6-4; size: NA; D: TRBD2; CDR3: CASSEAGDAYEQYF; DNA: TGTGCCAGCAGTGAAGCGGGAGATGCCTACGAGCAGTACTTC
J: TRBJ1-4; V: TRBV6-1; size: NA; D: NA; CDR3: CASKPGNQFNEKLFF; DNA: TGTGCCAGCAAGCCGGGGAACCAGTTTAATGAAAAACTGTTTTTT
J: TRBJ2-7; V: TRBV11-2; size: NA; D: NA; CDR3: CASSSTTYYEQYF; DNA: TGTGCCAGCAGCTCCACTACCTACTACGAGCAGTACTTC
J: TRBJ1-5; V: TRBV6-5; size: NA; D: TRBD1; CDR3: CASSQGGPQHF; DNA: TGTGCCAGCAGCCAGGGGGGGCCCCAGCATTTT
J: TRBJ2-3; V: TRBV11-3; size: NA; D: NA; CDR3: CASRRSESTDTQYF; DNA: TGTGCCAGCAGACGTAGCGAGAGCACAGATACGCAGTATTTT
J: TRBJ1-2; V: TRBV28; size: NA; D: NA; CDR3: CASSLRDGWKGYTF; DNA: TGTGCCAGCAGTCTCCGGGACGGCTGGAAGGGCTACACCTTC
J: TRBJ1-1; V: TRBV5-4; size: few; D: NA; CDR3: CASSVGQGTGRWF; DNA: NA
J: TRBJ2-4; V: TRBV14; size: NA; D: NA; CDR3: CASSQTRAGRNIQYF; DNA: TGTGCCAGCAGCCAAACGAGGGCGGGCCGGAACATTCAGTACTTC
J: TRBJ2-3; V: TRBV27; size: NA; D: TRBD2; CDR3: CASAEKGTSGSWGRTDTQYF; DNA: TGTGCCAGCGCAGAAAAAGGGACTAGCGGGAGTTGGGGGAGGACAGATACGCAGTATTTT
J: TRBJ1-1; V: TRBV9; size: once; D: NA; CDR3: CASSVSHSTVNTEAFF; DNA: TGTGCCAGCAGCGTTTCCCATTCGACGGTGAACACTGAAGCTTTCTTT
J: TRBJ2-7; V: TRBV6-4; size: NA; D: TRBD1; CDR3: CASSDPDRAHEQYF; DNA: TGTGCCAGCAGTGACCCCGACAGGGCCCACGAGCAGTACTTC
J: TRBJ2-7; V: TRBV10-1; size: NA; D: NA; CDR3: CAPKGFWHEQYF; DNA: TGCGCCCCTAAGGGGTTTTGGCACGAGCAGTACTTC
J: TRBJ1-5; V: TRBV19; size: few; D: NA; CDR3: CASRGVNQPQHF; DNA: TGTGCCAGTAGAGGGGTCAATCAGCCCCAGCATTTT
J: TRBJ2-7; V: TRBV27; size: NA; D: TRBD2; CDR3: CASSRGLSEYEQYF; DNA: TGTGCCAGCAGTCGGGGACTATCGGAATACGAGCAGTACTTC
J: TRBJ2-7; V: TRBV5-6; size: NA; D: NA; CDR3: CASSMVSSYEQYF; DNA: TGTGCCAGCAGCATGGTCTCCTCCTACGAGCAGTACTTC
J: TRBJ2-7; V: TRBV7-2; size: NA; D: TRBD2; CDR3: CASSPSNPGGGGSYEQYF; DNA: TGTGCCAGCAGCCCGTCCAATCCGGGAGGTGGTGGATCCTACGAGCAGTACTTC
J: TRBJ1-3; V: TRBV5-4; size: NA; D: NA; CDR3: CASSLDRPSGNTIYF; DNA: TGTGCCAGCAGCTTGGACAGGCCGTCTGGAAACACCATATATTTT
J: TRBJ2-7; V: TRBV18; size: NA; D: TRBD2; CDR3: CASSPEGTSGTYEQYF; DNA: TGTGCCAGCTCACCAGAAGGGACTAGCGGAACCTACGAGCAGTACTTC
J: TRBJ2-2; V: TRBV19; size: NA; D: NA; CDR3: CASSGPARGGGYITGELFF; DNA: TGTGCCAGTAGTGGCCCGGCGAGGGGGGGCGGCTACATCACCGGGGAGCTGTTTTTT
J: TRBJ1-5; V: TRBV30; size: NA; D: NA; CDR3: CAWSATDRSQPQHF; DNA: TGTGCCTGGAGCGCAACAGATCGTTCCCAGCCCCAGCATTTT
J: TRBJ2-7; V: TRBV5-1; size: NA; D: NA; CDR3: CASSLLPDITYEQYF; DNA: TGCGCCAGCAGCTTACTCCCGGACATTACCTACGAGCAGTACTTC
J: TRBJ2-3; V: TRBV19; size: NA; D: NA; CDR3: CASSQAASADTQYF; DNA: TGTGCCAGTAGCCAAGCGGCTAGTGCGGATACGCAGTATTTT
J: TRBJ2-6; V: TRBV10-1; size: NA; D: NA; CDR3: CASSPGTGANVLTF; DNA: TGCGCCAGCAGTCCAGGGACTGGGGCCAACGTCCTGACTTTC
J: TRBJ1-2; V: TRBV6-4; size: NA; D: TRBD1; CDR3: CASSDSIRSGPQGGGYTF; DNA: TGTGCCAGCAGTGACTCGATCCGGAGTGGCCCCCAGGGGGGTGGCTACACCTTC
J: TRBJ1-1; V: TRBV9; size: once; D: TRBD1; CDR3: CASSLRDRGETPNTEAFF; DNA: TGTGCCAGCAGCCTCCGGGACAGGGGCGAGACGCCGAACACTGAAGCTTTCTTT
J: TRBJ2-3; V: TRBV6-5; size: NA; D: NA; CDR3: CASSPEGGGTDTQYF; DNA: TGTGCCAGCAGTCCGGAGGGAGGGGGGACAGATACGCAGTATTTT
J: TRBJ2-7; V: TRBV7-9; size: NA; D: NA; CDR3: CASSLARQTYEQYF; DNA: TGTGCCAGCAGCTTAGCGAGACAGACCTACGAGCAGTACTTC
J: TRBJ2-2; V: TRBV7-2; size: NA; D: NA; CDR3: CASSLAEMGVRTGELFF; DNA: TGTGCCAGCAGCTTAGCGGAGATGGGGGTGAGGACCGGGGAGCTGTTTTTT
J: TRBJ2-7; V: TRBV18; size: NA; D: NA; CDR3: CASSPDSYEQYF; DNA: TGTGCCAGCTCCCCCGACAGCTACGAGCAGTACTTC
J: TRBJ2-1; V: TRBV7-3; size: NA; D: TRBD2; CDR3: CASSLRGGDSYNEQFF; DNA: TGTGCCAGCAGCTTACGCGGGGGTGATTCCTACAATGAGCAGTTCTTC
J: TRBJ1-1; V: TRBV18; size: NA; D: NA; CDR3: CASSPGVEGPKNTEAFF; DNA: TGTGCCAGCTCACCTGGAGTTGAGGGCCCGAAGAACACTGAAGCTTTCTTT
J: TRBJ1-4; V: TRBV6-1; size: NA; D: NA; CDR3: CASSEVLISNEKLFF; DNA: TGTGCCAGCAGTGAAGTCCTTATAAGTAATGAAAAACTGTTTTTT
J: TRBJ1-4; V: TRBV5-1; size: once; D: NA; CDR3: CASSLGPTGREKLFF; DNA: TGCGCCAGCAGCTTGGGACCGACAGGCAGGGAAAAACTGTTTTTT
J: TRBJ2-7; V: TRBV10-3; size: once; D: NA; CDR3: CAIRGVGSYEQYF; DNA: TGTGCCATCCGGGGTGTGGGCTCCTACGAGCAGTACTTC
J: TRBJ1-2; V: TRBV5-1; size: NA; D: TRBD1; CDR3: CASSRGDRANYGYTF; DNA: TGCGCCAGCAGCCGCGGGGACAGGGCTAACTATGGCTACACCTTC
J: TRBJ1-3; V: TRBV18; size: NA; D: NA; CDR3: CASSAGQSGNTIYF; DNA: TGTGCCAGCTCAGCTGGACAGTCTGGAAACACCATATATTTT
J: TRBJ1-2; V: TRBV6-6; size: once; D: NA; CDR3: CASSPDVDGYTF; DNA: TGTGCCAGCAGCCCCGATGTGGATGGCTACACCTTC
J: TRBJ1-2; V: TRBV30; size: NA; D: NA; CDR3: CAWRRATGGYTF; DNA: TGTGCCTGGAGACGGGCGACGGGCGGCTACACCTTC
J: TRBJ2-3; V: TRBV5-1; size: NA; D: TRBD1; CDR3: CASGIPSGQGTDTQYF; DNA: TGCGCCAGCGGCATCCCTTCGGGACAGGGAACAGATACGCAGTATTTT
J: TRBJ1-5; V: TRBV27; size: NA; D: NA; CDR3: CASSFHSGNQPQHF; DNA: TGTGCCAGCAGTTTTCACAGCGGCAATCAGCCCCAGCATTTT
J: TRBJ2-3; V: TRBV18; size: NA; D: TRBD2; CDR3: CASSPPGKRERADTQYF; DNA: TGTGCCAGCTCACCACCTGGGAAGCGGGAGAGGGCAGATACGCAGTATTTT
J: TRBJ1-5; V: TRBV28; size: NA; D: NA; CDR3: CASSLLGAGNQPQHF; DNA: TGTGCCAGCAGTTTATTGGGGGCGGGCAATCAGCCCCAGCATTTT
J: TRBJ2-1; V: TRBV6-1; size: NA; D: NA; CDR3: CASTVRVDEQFF; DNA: TGTGCCAGCACGGTAAGAGTCGATGAACAGTTCTTC
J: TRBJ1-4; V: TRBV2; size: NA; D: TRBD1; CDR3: CASTTQDRALGEKLFF; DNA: TGTGCCAGCACTACCCAGGACAGGGCCCTTGGTGAAAAACTGTTTTTT
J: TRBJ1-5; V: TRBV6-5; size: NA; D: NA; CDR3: CASSYGQGYQPQHF; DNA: TGTGCCAGCAGTTATGGGCAGGGGTATCAGCCCCAGCATTTT
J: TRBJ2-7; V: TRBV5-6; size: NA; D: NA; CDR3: CASSLTGIGEQYF; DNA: TGTGCCAGCAGCTTGACAGGAATTGGCGAGCAGTACTTC
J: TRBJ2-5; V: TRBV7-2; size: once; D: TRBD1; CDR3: CASSSGQKETQYF; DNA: TGTGCCAGCAGCTCGGGACAGAAAGAGACCCAGTACTTC